A single sample is the source of the 18 T cell receptor beta chains below, sequenced in a study of cytomegalovirus exposure and HLA in healthy donors. Both 60 Vbeta primers and 13 Jbeta primers went into the PCR. This table comes from immunoSEQ multiplex PCR, and its TCRdb copy is limited to in-frame clones, with some not included. This table holds more than 80,000 clones, roughly 61% found once. What was sequenced was PBMCs. The receptors were gathered from a woman aged 40 to 50 in good health and CMV-seropositive.

This CDR3 reads CASSPEREVYNEQFF. CDR3 nucleotides: TGTGCCAGCAGCCCCGAAAGGGAGGTCTACAATGAGCAGTTCTTC. The rearrangement uses TRBV9 and TRBJ2-1, with D possibly TRBD2 on 6 matching bases. Germline V gene sequence: CDR1 SGDLS, CDR2 YYNGEE. The CDR3 loop spans 15 amino acids. With 4 bases removed from V and 3 bases from J, the gap between germline ends came to 14 bases.

This rearrangement joins TRBV7-9 to TRBJ2-1; D may be TRBD1 (6 bases). CDR1 is SEHNR and CDR2 is FQNEAQ in the germline V gene (reference sequence). V lost 5 bases, J lost 7 bases, and 12 bases lay in between. The CDR3 loop spans 13 amino acids. The CDR3 DNA sequence: TGTGCCAGCAGCCTCGACAGGACAAATGAGCAGTTCTTC. Translation: CASSLDRTNEQFF.

The CDR3 loop reads CASSLGGTGITGNTIYF. The CDR3 DNA reads as TGTGCCAGCAGCTTAGGGGGGACAGGGATCACTGGAAACACCATATATTTT. The chain couples TRBV7-2 to TRBJ1-3; 9 nucleotides agree with TRBD1. The trim removed 1 base at V and 2 bases at J, leaving 6 bases unmatched. Germline assignment: CDR1 SGHTA and CDR2 FQGNSA. The CDR3 has 17 residues.

The genes are TRBV6-1 and TRBJ2-7, with D perhaps matching TRBD2 (7 bases). There are 16 residues in the CDR3. Trimming removed 1 base from V and 6 bases from J, with 19 bases in between. Germline-derived CDR1 and CDR2 are MNHNS and SASEGT. DNA for the CDR3: TGTGCCAGCAGTGAAGATTTAAGTCTGGGAGGGGGCGAGCAGTACTTC. Protein product: CASSEDLSLGGGEQYF.

The J gene is TRBJ2-5, the V gene TRBV19; 12 bases align to TRBD2. The trim removed 2 bases at V and 4 bases at J, leaving 8 bases unmatched. The length of the CDR3 is 17 residues. Germline V gene sequence: CDR1 LNHDA, CDR2 SQIVND (reference sequence). For the CDR3, the DNA is TGTGCCAGTAGTATAAGGGCTAGCGGGAGGGCCGGAGAGACCCAGTACTTC. Its protein product is CASSIRASGRAGETQYF.

The chain employs TRBV28 and TRBJ1-1; D gene unclear. This CDR3 has 13 residues. Germline assignment: CDR1 MDHEN and CDR2 SYDVKM. Trimming left V 8 bases short and J 4 bases short, with 14 bases between. The CDR3 protein is CASLRGVATEAFF. CDR3 nucleotide sequence: TGTGCCAGCCTCCGCGGGGTGGCCACTGAAGCTTTCTTT. Together with reference TRBV28 and TRBJ1-1, the CDR3 gives the full variable domain: DVKVTQSSRYLVKRTGEKVFLECVQDMDHENMFWYRQDPGLGLRLIYFSYDVKMKEKGDIPEGYSVSREKKERFSLILESASTNQTSMYLCASLRGVATEAFFGQGTRLTVV.

The chain employs TRBV7-2 and TRBJ1-1; 10 nucleotides agree with TRBD1. The CDR3 runs to 16 residues. Per the germline V gene, CDR1 is SGHTA and CDR2 is FQGNSA. The V segment lost 5 bases and the J segment 1 base; nucleotides outside the gene matches: 7. The CDR3 DNA is TGTGCCAGCAGCCCCTGGACAGGGGGGGGGAACACTGAAGCTTTCTTT. It encodes CASSPWTGGGNTEAFF.

This clone was seen a few times. V and J are TRBV28 and TRBJ2-1, with 7 nucleotides matching TRBD2. This CDR3 comprises 15 residues. V was pared by 5 bases and J by 0 bases, with 4 bases of the junction left unmatched. Per the germline V gene, CDR1 is MDHEN and CDR2 is SYDVKM. CDR3 DNA sequence: TGTGCCAGCAGTCCAAGGACTAGCTCCTACAATGAGCAGTTCTTC. Its translation is CASSPRTSSYNEQFF. The full variable domain, with the rest looked up from reference TRBV28 and TRBJ2-1, is DVKVTQSSRYLVKRTGEKVFLECVQDMDHENMFWYRQDPGLGLRLIYFSYDVKMKEKGDIPEGYSVSREKKERFSLILESASTNQTSMYLCASSPRTSSYNEQFFGPGTRLTVL.

This chain joins TRBV19 and TRBJ1-2; D uncertain. CDR3 size: 14 residues. Between the trimmed V and J ends, which lost 7 bases and 5 bases, there was a span of 17 bases. The germline gives CDR1 LNHDA, CDR2 SQIVND (reference sequence). CDR3 bases: TGTGCCAGTACAACTAGGTCGGGCCCGTATGGCTACACCTTC. It translates to CASTTRSGPYGYTF.

CDR3 sequence reads: CASSQVGGYEQYF. The CDR3 region has the DNA TGCGCCAGCAGCCAGGTGGGGGGTTACGAGCAGTACTTC. This chain joins TRBV4-3 and TRBJ2-7, with D perhaps matching TRBD2 (6 bases). Germline CDR1 LGHNA, CDR2 YSLEER. The CDR3 consists of 13 residues. V gave up 3 bases and J gave up 4 bases, with 10 bases separating them.

The chain carries TRBV19 and TRBJ2-7; D might be TRBD1 (7 bases). The germline V gene encodes CDR1 LNHDA and CDR2 SQIVND (reference sequence). V lost 9 bases, J lost 2 bases, and 17 bases lay in between. The CDR3 contains 14 residues. In nucleotides, the CDR3 is TGTGCCAGCGCCTCGGGGGACAGACCCTACGAGCAGTACTTC. Translation: CASASGDRPYEQYF.

This clone was seen only a few times. The chain links TRBV4-1 to TRBJ2-7, with TRBD1 as a possible D gene (5 bases). The CDR3 sequence is 16 residues long. Germline CDR1 and CDR2: MGHRA and YSYEKL. Trimming pared 3 bases from V and 2 bases from J, leaving 17 bases between. CDR3 coding DNA: TGCGCCAGCAGCCACCCGCGAATACAGGTAACCTACGAGCAGTACTTC. Its protein is CASSHPRIQVTYEQYF.

The chain links TRBV7-9 to TRBJ2-3; TRBD2 aligns across 10 bases. The CDR3 covers 17 residues. CDR1 SEHNR and CDR2 FQNEAQ come from the germline V gene (reference sequence). The trim removed 3 bases at V and 1 base at J, leaving 7 bases unmatched. The CDR3 spells CASSFWTSGWGTDTQYF. CDR3 in DNA: TGTGCCAGCAGCTTCTGGACTAGCGGATGGGGCACAGATACGCAGTATTTT.

This clone was seen once. This sequence joins TRBV29-1 and TRBJ2-1; 7 nucleotides agree with TRBD1. V trimming: 6 bases; J trimming: 8 bases; junction bases outside the gene matches: 7. This CDR3 is 12 amino acids long. Germline V gives CDR1 SQVTM, CDR2 ANQGSEA. The CDR3 region has the DNA TGCAGCGTCGGCCAAGGGGGCGATGAGCAGTTCTTC. Its translation: CSVGQGGDEQFF.

The genes are TRBV23-1 and TRBJ2-4; a weak D match, TRBD2 (6 bases). TRBV23-1 is an open reading frame whose function is uncertain. V lost 0 bases, J lost 3 bases, and 18 bases lay in between. The CDR3 is 18 residues long. The CDR3 bases are TGCGCCAGCAGTCAATCGGGGGGTGGCGGGGAGGACAAAAACATTCAGTACTTC. This sequence encodes CASSQSGGGGEDKNIQYF.

The sample holds one count of this clone. J is TRBJ2-7 and V is TRBV6-5; TRBD1 is a possible D gene (5 bases). The CDR3 is made up of 15 amino acids. Trimming pared 6 bases from V and 1 base from J, leaving 16 bases between. CDR1 and CDR2 (germline): MNHEY, SVGAGI. CDR3: CASSRPGIRSYEQYF. In nucleotides, the CDR3 is TGTGCCAGCAGCCGTCCAGGGATCCGATCCTACGAGCAGTACTTC.

The count of this clone is one. The rearrangement joins TRBV7-9 to TRBJ2-7; D might be TRBD2 (5 bases). V was trimmed by 5 bases and J by 8 bases, leaving 19 bases between them. This CDR3 spans 14 amino acids. Germline loops: CDR1 SEHNR, CDR2 FQNEAQ (reference sequence). CDR3 in amino acids: CASSIRDLSGKQYF. CDR3 DNA sequence: TGTGCCAGCAGCATCCGGGATTTAAGCGGAAAGCAGTACTTC.

Comment on this clone: Other DNA sequences in the sample encode the same CDR3. V gene TRBV27 combines with J gene TRBJ2-1; D perhaps matches TRBD2 (6 bases). V gave up 0 bases and J gave up 4 bases, with 7 bases separating them. This CDR3 is 14 amino acids long. Germline V gene data show CDR1 as MNHEY and CDR2 as SMNVEV (reference sequence). The CDR3 region has the DNA TGTGCCAGCAGTTTATCCGGGACTTACAATGAGCAGTTCTTC. It encodes CASSLSGTYNEQFF.